This TCR beta chain came from a study of blood T cell repertoires in COVID-19. Turning to the study itself: Acute-phase and convalescent COVID-19 samples originated in the United States, Italy and Spain. In each case, the material was cDNA or gDNA derived from T cells, B-cell-depleted T cells, or PBMCs.

In the original workflow: The authors estimated nucleated cell counts from reference gene primer amplification. TCRdb's table, derived via immunoSEQ multiplex PCR, lists solely in-frame clones and lacks some. V, J and clone size derive from that table, while D and trimming were established from the DNA sequence. Of roughly 130,000 clones in the sample, around 80% were seen once. The receptor was derived from a man between 65 and 85 years old with acute or convalescent COVID-19. The specimen was peripheral blood.

The CDR3 region has the DNA TGTGCCAGCAGCAAAGCGGGCGGGGGCGGTGAGACCCAGTACTTC. As protein: CASSKAGGGGETQYF. This chain joins TRBV21-1 and TRBJ2-5; the table's D call TRBD2 went unverified against the DNA. TRBV21-1 is deemed a pseudogene. The CDR3 loop spans 15 amino acids.